These 14 T cell receptor beta chains share one sample of origin, sequenced in a study of blood T cell repertoires in COVID-19. TCRdb's copy holds only in-frame clones and misses some; the assay was immunoSEQ multiplex PCR. The data show over 250,000 clones, approximately 88% seen once. What was sequenced was peripheral blood. These receptors originate from a woman in her 30s with acute or convalescent COVID-19.

The rearrangement uses TRBV10-3 and TRBJ2-1, with a weak D call TRBD2 (5 bases). CDR1 and CDR2 from the germline V gene are ENHRY and SYGVKD. The CDR3 loop spans 14 amino acids. Trimming took 7 bases from V and 4 from J, leaving 14 bases between them. CDR3 nucleotides: TGTGCCATCATGTACTCGGGAATATACAATGAGCAGTTCTTC. This gives the protein CAIMYSGIYNEQFF.

The J gene is TRBJ2-7, the V gene TRBV6-2 or TRBV6-3; D might be TRBD2 (5 bases). Trimming took 0 bases from V and 7 from J, leaving 10 bases between them. CDR3 size: 13 residues. From germline, CDR1 is MNHEY and CDR2 SVGEGT. The CDR3 bases are TGTGCCAGCAGTTACTCGTCGAGGGAAGAGCAGTACTTC. It yields the protein CASSYSSREEQYF.

The chain has TRBV5-4 and TRBJ2-7; the match to TRBD2 covers 7 bases. V was pared by 4 bases and J by 2 bases, with 12 bases of the junction left unmatched. CDR3 length equals 16 residues. Germline CDR1 SGHNT, CDR2 YYREEE (reference sequence). In DNA, the CDR3 is TGTGCCAGCAGCGGGTCTAGCGGTTTAAATCCCTACGAGCAGTACTTC. Translated: CASSGSSGLNPYEQYF. Full variable domain (rest looked up from reference TRBV5-4 and TRBJ2-7): ETGVTQSPTHLIKTRGQQVTLRCSSQSGHNTVSWYQQALGQGPQFIFQYYREEENGRGNFPPRFSGLQFPNYSSELNVNALELDDSALYLCASSGSSGLNPYEQYFGPGTRLTVT.

The V and J genes are TRBV28 and TRBJ1-1, with TRBD1 identical over 8 bases. V was clipped by 3 bases and J by 4 bases; unmatched bases: 4. Germline V gene data show CDR1 as MDHEN and CDR2 as SYDVKM. This CDR3 comprises 14 residues. Here the CDR3 DNA reads TGTGCCAGCAGTTTCAGTGACAGGGGCACTGAAGCTTTCTTT. Its translation is CASSFSDRGTEAFF.

This chain connects TRBV6-5 to TRBJ1-1, with D uncertain. This CDR3 has 13 residues. The germline V gene encodes CDR1 MNHEY and CDR2 SVGAGI. Trimming cost V 4 bases and J 3 bases, with 9 bases left between them. Here the CDR3 DNA reads TGTGCCAGCAGTTTGGAGGATTACACTGAAGCTTTCTTT. This gives the protein CASSLEDYTEAFF.

The chain is built from TRBV19 and TRBJ1-4; 9 bases align to TRBD1. CDR3 size: 17 residues. CDR1 LNHDA and CDR2 SQIVND come from the germline V gene (reference sequence). The V gene end was trimmed by 6 bases and the J gene end by 1 base; junction bases not matched to a gene: 9. CDR3 bases: TGTGCCAGTAGCCGAACAGGGGGCCTGGGAACTAATGAAAAACTGTTTTTT. Encoded protein: CASSRTGGLGTNEKLFF.

This clone is a singleton in its sample. The rearrangement uses TRBV6-5 and TRBJ2-7, with TRBD1 matching 7 bases. CDR3 length equals 14 residues. V gave up 3 bases and J gave up 0 bases; unmatched junction bases: 2. The germline V gene encodes CDR1 MNHEY and CDR2 SVGAGI. CDR3: CASSYYRGSYEQYF. CDR3 coding DNA: TGTGCCAGCAGTTATTACAGGGGCTCCTACGAGCAGTACTTC.

J is TRBJ1-3 and V is TRBV15; possibly TRBD1 for D (5 bases). With 0 bases removed from V and 3 bases from J, the gap between germline ends came to 9 bases. Germline CDR1 is LNHNV and CDR2 is YYDKDF (reference sequence). The CDR3 loop spans 15 amino acids. CDR3 loop: CATSRDGQGGNTIYF. In DNA form, the CDR3 reads TGTGCCACCAGCAGAGATGGGCAGGGTGGAAACACCATATATTTT.

This chain connects TRBV19 to TRBJ1-2; 7 bases line up with TRBD1. Germline CDR1 is LNHDA and CDR2 is SQIVND (reference sequence). Trimming cost V 5 bases and J 6 bases; bases outside gene matches: 9. The CDR3 has 14 residues. In DNA form, the CDR3 reads TGTGCCAGTAGTCGGGGACAGCTGGTTCATGGCTACACCTTC. Translated: CASSRGQLVHGYTF.

Only a few counts were recorded for this clone. This sequence joins TRBV4-3 and TRBJ2-3; D may be TRBD2 (5 bases). There are 13 residues in the CDR3. V gave up 4 bases and J gave up 4 bases, with 9 bases separating them. The V gene's germline CDR1 is LGHNA and CDR2 YSLEER. The CDR3 here is CASSPGSADTQYF. The CDR3 DNA follows: TGCGCCAGCAGCCCGGGTAGCGCAGATACGCAGTATTTT.

The rearrangement joins TRBV19 to TRBJ1-4, with a possible D match to TRBD1 (6 bases). V was pared by 4 bases and J by 12 bases, with 24 bases between. The CDR3 spans 16 residues. Germline CDR1 is LNHDA and CDR2 is SQIVND (reference sequence). DNA of the CDR3: TGTGCCAGTAGTAGGACTCAGGGGTCCCGGATGAGGGAACTGTTTTTT. It is translated as CASSRTQGSRMRELFF.

The chain carries TRBV10-1 and TRBJ2-1; the match to TRBD2 covers 12 bases. Germline V CDR1 and CDR2: WNHNN, SYGVQD (reference sequence). With V trimmed by 5 bases and J by 8 bases, 13 bases remained unmatched. The CDR3 totals 17 residues. The CDR3 protein is CASSPGRLAGVGYEQFF. The CDR3 nucleotides are TGCGCCAGCAGTCCTGGCCGACTAGCGGGAGTAGGGTATGAGCAGTTCTTC.

The rearrangement links TRBV9 to TRBJ1-1; no definite D call. Germline values: CDR1 SGDLS, CDR2 YYNGEE. The V end was cut by 5 bases, the J end by 4 bases, with 6 bases between. CDR3 length: 11 residues. This CDR3 is CASRAVTEAFF. Here the CDR3 DNA reads TGTGCCAGCAGGGCCGTCACTGAAGCTTTCTTT.

This chain connects TRBV30 to TRBJ2-1, with TRBD2 matching over 10 bases. Trimming took 0 bases from V and 5 from J; bases not matched to a gene: 10. Germline V gives CDR1 GTSNPN, CDR2 SVGIG (reference sequence). This CDR3 spans 17 amino acids. The CDR3 spells CAWSVVLGLAGDNEQFF. CDR3 bases: TGTGCCTGGAGTGTAGTGCTCGGGCTAGCGGGGGACAATGAGCAGTTCTTC.